This is a list of T cell receptor beta chains from one sample in a study of CD8+ T cells in alopecia areata. Sequenced by immunoSEQ multiplex PCR; TCRdb stores in-frame clones only, minus some. The repertoire holds tens of thousands of clones, 70% to 80% seen once, with around 16% in the top ten. This material consisted of CD8+ T cells sorted from blood, taken at approximately week 45, from a patient treated with tofacitinib. These receptors came from a human donor with alopecia areata. The conserved cysteine and the conserved F or W are not part of the CDR3 here. The order of the fields is CDR3 protein, D gene, V gene. A D gene is named only where the DNA matches it firmly.

CDR3aa: AISEKLATDSYEQY
d_gene: -
v_gene: TRBV10-3

CDR3aa: SVVGGENYGYT
d_gene: -
v_gene: TRBV29-1

CDR3aa: ASILRGYDPGNTIY
d_gene: TRBD1
v_gene: TRBV23-1

CDR3aa: ASGLYSTDTQY
d_gene: -
v_gene: TRBV12-5

CDR3aa: ASSSRAAEAF
d_gene: -
v_gene: TRBV5-4

CDR3aa: SVPDKSGEQY
d_gene: -
v_gene: TRBV29-1

CDR3aa: ASSLTSGGGDTQY
d_gene: TRBD2
v_gene: TRBV7-3

CDR3aa: ASILDSYNSPLH
d_gene: -
v_gene: TRBV2

CDR3aa: ASSSAASSGGAHTQY
d_gene: TRBD2
v_gene: TRBV7-2

CDR3aa: ATSPGSTDTQY
d_gene: -
v_gene: TRBV4-3

CDR3aa: ASSLKGTANEQF
d_gene: -
v_gene: TRBV11-3

CDR3aa: SVESMNTYEQY
d_gene: -
v_gene: TRBV29-1

CDR3aa: ASSPFSSGGLGKNIQY
d_gene: TRBD2
v_gene: TRBV14

CDR3aa: ASSPRDTTNEKLF
d_gene: -
v_gene: TRBV18

CDR3aa: AWGTGGYTEAF
d_gene: -
v_gene: TRBV30